A selection of T cell receptor beta chains follows, all from one sample in a study of cytomegalovirus exposure and HLA in healthy donors. Profiling relied on immunoSEQ multiplex PCR, and the TCRdb table lists in-frame clones only, not all of them. The repertoire has around 120,000 clones, about three quarters of them found once; the top ten carry 2.7%. Specimen: PBMCs. These receptors came from a woman aged 40 to 49 in good health and CMV-seropositive. The CDR3 runs from the conserved cysteine through the conserved F or W. Fields, in order: V gene, J gene, D gene, clone size, CDR3 protein, CDR3 DNA. The D gene is left open where the match is weak. Some rows mark clone size as missing; the rest say once, few, many or name a class of expanded clone.

>TRBV5-1|TRBJ2-7|-|-
CASRNDWRGPGQYF
TGCGCCAGCAGGAATGACTGGCGGGGGCCCGGGCAGTACTTC
>TRBV7-2|TRBJ1-2|TRBD1|-
CASSLDGTGVYGYTF
TGTGCCAGCAGCTTAGATGGGACAGGGGTCTATGGCTACACCTTC
>TRBV5-1|TRBJ2-5|-|-
CASSFGQRGETQYF
TGCGCCAGCAGCTTTGGGCAGCGAGGGGAGACCCAGTACTTC
>TRBV7-9|TRBJ2-7|TRBD2|-
CASSRTSGSGYEQYF
TGTGCCAGCAGCAGGACTAGCGGGAGCGGGTACGAGCAGTACTTC
>TRBV4-1|TRBJ1-2|TRBD1|-
CASSQRDSHLNYGYTF
TGCGCCAGCAGCCAACGGGACAGCCATTTAAACTATGGCTACACCTTC
>TRBV7-9|TRBJ2-7|TRBD2|-
CASRDSGSNYEQYF
TGTGCCAGCAGGGATAGCGGGAGTAACTACGAGCAGTACTTC
>TRBV2|TRBJ2-7|TRBD2|-
CASSLQRGTYEQYF
TGTGCCAGCAGCCTTCAGCGGGGGACCTACGAGCAGTACTTC
>TRBV7-2|TRBJ2-3|-|-
CASSLSGHQTLDTQYF
TGTGCCAGCAGCTTATCGGGACATCAGACCTTGGATACGCAGTATTTT
>TRBV6-6|TRBJ1-2|-|-
CASVTGGANYGYTF
TGTGCCAGCGTCACGGGGGGAGCTAACTATGGCTACACCTTC
>TRBV7-6|TRBJ1-3|-|-
CASSPSLRSGNTIYF
TGTGCCAGCAGCCCTTCCCTCCGCTCTGGAAACACCATATATTTT
>TRBV19|TRBJ2-5|-|-
CASSIDKTAPETQYF
TGTGCCAGTAGTATAGATAAAACTGCGCCGGAGACCCAGTACTTC
>TRBV19|TRBJ1-1|-|few
CASSIQQGTEAFF
TGTGCCAGTAGTATCCAACAGGGAACTGAAGCTTTCTTT
>TRBV25-1|TRBJ2-7|TRBD2|-
CASSNSGVTYEQYF
TGTGCCAGCAGTAATAGCGGGGTAACCTACGAGCAGTACTTC
>TRBV29-1|TRBJ1-3|-|-
CSVEGREAGNTIYF
TGCAGCGTTGAGGGCAGGGAGGCTGGAAACACCATATATTTT
>TRBV4-2|TRBJ2-3|TRBD2|-
CASSPLLAGSSTDTQYF
TGTGCCAGCAGCCCACTACTAGCGGGGTCTAGCACAGATACGCAGTATTTT
>TRBV5-4|TRBJ2-7|TRBD1|-
CASSLPGQNSYEQYF
TGTGCCAGCAGCTTACCGGGACAGAACTCCTACGAGCAGTACTTC
>TRBV19|TRBJ2-4|TRBD1|-
CASKARDRVQNIQYF
TGTGCCAGTAAGGCCCGGGACAGAGTTCAAAACATTCAGTACTTC
>TRBV5-4|TRBJ2-1|TRBD2|once
CASSLASGSYNEQFF
TGTGCCAGCAGCTTAGCTAGCGGGTCCTACAATGAGCAGTTCTTC
>TRBV5-1|TRBJ2-3|-|-
CASSLGAGRITDTQYF
TGCGCCAGCAGCTTGGGGGCGGGGAGAATCACAGATACGCAGTATTTT
>TRBV5-1|TRBJ2-1|-|-
CASSFGRGAREQFF
TGCGCCAGCAGCTTCGGTCGGGGGGCCCGTGAGCAGTTCTTC
>TRBV27|TRBJ2-7|TRBD1|-
CASSYSTGAYEQYF
TGTGCCAGCAGTTATTCGACAGGGGCCTACGAGCAGTACTTC
>TRBV2|TRBJ1-5|-|-
CASSVNVGYNQPQHF
TGTGCCAGCAGTGTAAATGTGGGCTACAATCAGCCCCAGCATTTT
>TRBV10-3|TRBJ2-2|TRBD2|-
CAISRLATNTGELFF
TGTGCCATCAGCCGACTAGCGACGAACACCGGGGAGCTGTTTTTT
>TRBV6-1|TRBJ1-5|-|-
CASSDTFGQPQHF
TGTGCCAGCAGTGACACGTTCGGGCAGCCCCAGCATTTT
>TRBV5-5|TRBJ1-6|TRBD1|-
CASSFGDRDNSPLHF
TGTGCCAGCAGCTTCGGGGACAGAGATAATTCACCCCTCCACTTT
>TRBV9|TRBJ1-1|TRBD1|-
CASSAGQGALTEAFF
TGTGCCAGCAGCGCTGGGCAGGGGGCTTTGACTGAAGCTTTCTTT
>TRBV7-3|TRBJ2-7|-|-
CASRGGPSSYEQYF
TGTGCCAGCCGCGGAGGGCCAAGCTCCTACGAGCAGTACTTC
>TRBV6-5|TRBJ1-1|-|-
CASSTPGREMTEAFF
TGTGCCAGCAGTACGCCCGGACGGGAGATGACTGAAGCTTTCTTT
>TRBV30|TRBJ2-7|TRBD1|-
CAWSARGLEQYF
TGTGCCTGGAGTGCCAGGGGGCTAGAGCAGTACTTC
>TRBV27|TRBJ1-4|TRBD1|once
CASKGQINEKLFF
TGTGCCAGCAAGGGACAGATTAATGAAAAACTGTTTTTT
>TRBV6-5|TRBJ1-1|-|-
CASSGLRGAFF
TGTGCCAGCAGTGGCCTGCGAGGAGCTTTCTTT
>TRBV29-1|TRBJ1-2|-|-
CSYHRARGYTF
TGCAGCTATCACAGGGCAAGAGGCTACACCTTC
>TRBV4-2|TRBJ2-1|-|-
CASSQQLEPLYNEQFF
TGTGCCAGCAGCCAACAACTTGAGCCCCTCTACAATGAGCAGTTCTTC
>TRBV2|TRBJ2-7|TRBD1|-
CASTSQGAAYEQYF
TGTGCCAGCACTTCACAGGGGGCTGCCTACGAGCAGTACTTC
>TRBV7-9|TRBJ1-3|TRBD1|-
CASSLAGTGSGNTIYF
TGTGCCAGCAGCTTAGCTGGGACAGGGTCTGGAAACACCATATATTTT
>TRBV5-1|TRBJ2-7|TRBD2|-
CASAIAGGPDEQYF
TGCGCCAGTGCTATAGCGGGGGGGCCCGACGAGCAGTACTTC
>TRBV5-6|TRBJ2-7|TRBD1|-
CASSPAGTGPYEQYF
TGTGCCAGCAGCCCAGCCGGGACAGGGCCCTACGAGCAGTACTTC
>TRBV6-4|TRBJ1-2|TRBD1|-
CASSDSTGGNYGYTF
TGTGCCAGCAGTGACTCGACAGGGGGGAACTATGGCTACACCTTC
>TRBV14|TRBJ2-4|-|few
CASSQGVLDIQYF
TGTGCCAGCAGCCAAGGAGTCTTAGACATTCAGTACTTC
>TRBV6-5|TRBJ1-1|-|-
CASSYSGSKRTEAFF
TGTGCCAGCAGTTACTCCGGATCGAAGCGGACTGAAGCTTTCTTT